This T cell receptor beta chain was sequenced for a study of spatial heterogeneity in lung cancer. Time point defined: sample taken at primary tumor resection. No cells were sorted before sequencing. The whole RNA sequenced was extracted from tumor, nontumor lung or frozen PBMC. MiXCR, applied by TCRdb to the 5' RACE reads, yields one record per CDR3 protein. Of around 75,000 distinct CDR3 sequences in the sample, roughly 13% are singletons; the top ten hold approximately 7.2%. The V and J ends lost 5 bases and 8 bases, in that order; junction bases with no gene match: 8. This CDR3 has 14 residues. V gene TRBV12-3 or TRBV12-4 combines with J gene TRBJ2-1; TRBD2 agrees at 8 bases. The TCR comes from a male donor with early-stage non-small cell lung cancer. Sequencing used PBMCs, obtained at surgery. CDR3 sequence (DNA): TGTGCCAGCAGTCTTAGCGGGACTCATGATGAGCAGTTCTTC. It specifies CASSLSGTHDEQFF.